A single sample gave rise to the 24 T cell receptor beta chains below, sequenced in a study of shared clonotypes between healthy human individuals. Measured with immunoSEQ multiplex PCR; TCRdb has only the in-frame clones, and not every one. Of around 2.1 million clones listed, 85% to 95% are singletons. Selected positively for CCR7 and CD45RO-negative, naive CD8 cells excluded terminally differentiated effector memory CD45RA+ cells. The source material was naive CD8+ T cells from PBMCs. Receptors originate from a man aged 18 to 30 in good health. Some clones in this sample may be carry-over from other donors' samples.

The chain is built from TRBV6-5 and TRBJ2-2, with D possibly matching TRBD1 (6 bases). Trimming removed 7 bases at V and 7 bases at J, with 13 bases between. CDR1 and CDR2 from the germline V gene are MNHEY and SVGAGI. CDR3 length: 13 residues. The CDR3 reads CASKYREGGELFF. In DNA form, the CDR3 reads TGTGCCAGCAAGTACAGGGAAGGCGGGGAGCTGTTTTTT.

This chain joins TRBV29-1 and TRBJ2-1; 14 bases line up with TRBD2. This CDR3 comprises 18 residues. In germline, CDR1 is SQVTM, CDR2 ANQGSEA. After removal of 5 bases from V and 3 bases from J, the junction contained 12 bases not matched to a gene. The CDR3 region is CSVHLRLAGGPVYNEQFF. In nucleotides, the CDR3 is TGCAGCGTTCACCTGCGACTAGCGGGAGGGCCCGTCTACAATGAGCAGTTCTTC.

V gene TRBV10-3 combines with J gene TRBJ1-1, with TRBD1 identical over 8 bases. From germline, CDR1 is ENHRY and CDR2 SYGVKD. V was pared by 4 bases and J by 1 base, with 5 bases of the junction left unmatched. This CDR3 comprises 15 residues. The CDR3 loop is CAISGRTGKNTEAFF. CDR3 sequence (DNA): TGTGCCATCAGTGGGAGGACAGGGAAGAACACTGAAGCTTTCTTT.

In DNA form, the CDR3 reads TGTGCCATCAGTGTACCAGGACTAGCGGAACCGACCAGCTCCTACAATGAGCAGTTCTTC. Protein product: CAISVPGLAEPTSSYNEQFF. The chain joins TRBV10-3 to TRBJ2-1, with TRBD2 identical over 10 bases. Germline values: CDR1 ENHRY, CDR2 SYGVKD. This CDR3 contains 20 residues. V lost 4 bases and J lost 0; bases outside the gene matches: 15.

The chain uses TRBV5-1 and TRBJ1-1; D is possibly TRBD1 (6 bases). The germline V gene has CDR1 SGHRS and CDR2 YFSETQ. Trimming took 4 bases from V and 9 from J, leaving 13 bases between them. The CDR3 is 12 amino acids. CDR3 sequence reads: CASSPRTEKAFF. The CDR3 DNA reads TGCGCCAGCAGCCCCCGGACAGAAAAAGCTTTCTTT.

The gene calls are TRBV21-1 and TRBJ2-2; TRBD2, the table's D call, was not compared with the DNA. TRBV21-1 is given as a pseudogene. This CDR3 is 16 amino acids long. CDR3 nucleotides: TGTGCCAGCAGTGGCGGGAGGGCCATGGGCACCGGGGAGCTGTTTTTT. This sequence encodes CASSGGRAMGTGELFF.

V and J are TRBV5-4 and TRBJ1-2; 7 bases line up with TRBD1. V shed 4 bases and J 8 bases; nucleotides not matched to a gene: 11. Per the germline V gene, CDR1 is SGHNT and CDR2 is YYREEE (reference sequence). The CDR3 has 14 residues. CDR3 amino acids: CASSPRDSYEGYTF. CDR3 DNA: TGTGCCAGCAGCCCCCGGGACAGCTATGAGGGCTACACCTTC.

The chain has TRBV19 and TRBJ2-7; D not resolved. CDR3 length equals 13 residues. Germline-derived CDR1 and CDR2 are LNHDA and SQIVND (reference sequence). Deletions cut 0 bases from V and 2 bases from J, with 5 bases between. DNA for the CDR3: TGTGCCAGTAGTATAGACCCGCCCTACGAGCAGTACTTC. This encodes CASSIDPPYEQYF.

The V and J genes are TRBV11-2 and TRBJ2-2; D might be TRBD2 (6 bases). CDR1 and CDR2 from the germline V gene are SGHAT and FQNNGV. The CDR3 sequence is 12 residues long. Trimming removed 3 bases at V and 11 bases at J, with 10 bases between. In DNA form, the CDR3 reads TGTGCCAGCAGCTTCGGACTATTCGAGCTGTTTTTT. It yields the protein CASSFGLFELFF.

J is TRBJ2-1 and V is TRBV5-1, with unresolved D. Germline CDR1 and CDR2: SGHRS and YFSETQ. This CDR3 spans 12 amino acids. Trimming cost V 0 bases and J 8 bases, with 6 bases left between them. This chain's CDR3 is CASSLDGDEQFF. The CDR3 bases are TGCGCCAGCAGCTTGGATGGGGATGAGCAGTTCTTC.

The chain links TRBV10-3 to TRBJ2-5; D possibly uses TRBD1 or TRBD2 (5 bases each). The germline gives CDR1 ENHRY, CDR2 SYGVKD. Trimming left V 6 bases short and J 5 bases short, with 19 bases between. CDR3 length: 15 residues. CDR3 DNA: TGTGCCATCAGAGGGACGTTAGTATGGGGGGAGACCCAGTACTTC. Amino acid sequence: CAIRGTLVWGETQYF.

J is TRBJ1-2 and V is TRBV4-1; a weak D match, TRBD1 (5 bases). Germline CDR1 is MGHRA and CDR2 is YSYEKL. This CDR3 contains 15 residues. The V end was cut by 0 bases, the J end by 6 bases, with 14 bases between. CDR3 residues: CASSQDRGRGNGYTF. DNA of the CDR3: TGCGCCAGCAGCCAAGATAGGGGTCGGGGAAATGGCTACACCTTC.

V usage is TRBV6-5 and J usage is TRBJ1-1, with 7 bases aligning to TRBD1. The CDR3 extends over 14 amino acids. V lost 7 bases and J lost 0; bases outside the gene matches: 5. The germline V gene has CDR1 MNHEY and CDR2 SVGAGI. The CDR3 sequence is CASTLTGLNTEAFF. CDR3 DNA sequence: TGTGCCAGCACCCTGACAGGGCTGAACACTGAAGCTTTCTTT.

The chain recombines TRBV7-9 with TRBJ1-2; 10 nucleotides match TRBD1. CDR3 size: 15 residues. The junction had 8 bases not matched to a gene; V was cut back by 5 bases and J by 5 bases. From germline, CDR1 is SEHNR and CDR2 FQNEAQ (reference sequence). The CDR3, as DNA: TGTGCCAGCAGCATAGGGACAGGGGTTTTGTATGGCTACACCTTC. Amino acid sequence: CASSIGTGVLYGYTF.

J is TRBJ2-5 and V is TRBV5-4; TRBD2 aligns across 8 bases. In germline, CDR1 is SGHNT, CDR2 YYREEE (reference sequence). The CDR3 length is 16 residues. The V and J ends lost 3 bases and 5 bases, in that order; junction bases with no gene match: 12. This CDR3 is CASSSFREGSWETQYF. The CDR3 nucleotides are TGTGCCAGCAGCTCCTTCCGGGAGGGCTCTTGGGAGACCCAGTACTTC.

The gene calls are TRBV4-1 and TRBJ2-7; 9 bases are shared with TRBD2. Germline CDR1 reads MGHRA; CDR2 reads YSYEKL. The trim removed 0 bases at V and 6 bases at J, leaving 6 bases unmatched. This CDR3 comprises 15 residues. CDR3 amino acids: CASSQDLREGFEQYF. Here the CDR3 DNA reads TGCGCCAGCAGCCAAGATCTGCGGGAGGGATTCGAGCAGTACTTC.

This rearrangement joins TRBV9 to TRBJ2-1; 7 bases are shared with TRBD2. Germline V gene lookup returns CDR1 SGDLS and CDR2 YYNGEE. V shed 0 bases and J 6 bases; nucleotides not matched to a gene: 6. This CDR3 region has 15 residues. CDR3 protein: CASSVVGTTGNEQFF. The CDR3 DNA reads TGTGCCAGCAGCGTAGTGGGGACTACGGGCAATGAGCAGTTCTTC. Supplemented by reference TRBV9 and TRBJ2-1, the full variable domain reads DSGVTQTPKHLITATGQRVTLRCSPRSGDLSVYWYQQSLDQGLQFLIQYYNGEERAKGNILERFSAQQFPDLHSELNLSSLELGDSALYFCASSVVGTTGNEQFFGPGTRLTVL.

Notes on this clone: The same CDR3 also results from other DNA sequences found in this sample. CDR3 sequence (DNA): TGCGCCAGCAGCTTTTTGGGCAGGAGCACAGATACGCAGTATTTT. Translated, it gives CASSFLGRSTDTQYF. The rearrangement joins TRBV5-1 to TRBJ2-3; no clear D. Trimming shortened V by 2 bases and J by 0 bases, and 10 bases separated the two germline ends. Looked up from germline, CDR1 is SGHRS and CDR2 is YFSETQ. The CDR3 contains 15 residues.

The chain carries TRBV19 and TRBJ2-7; 9 bases fit TRBD1. Germline V gene lookup returns CDR1 LNHDA and CDR2 SQIVND (reference sequence). V lost 6 bases to trimming and J lost 2 bases; unmatched junction nucleotides: 8. The CDR3 spans 15 residues. As DNA, the CDR3 is TGTGCCAGTAGCGCTCGGACAGGGGCCGCCTACGAGCAGTACTTC. Encoded protein: CASSARTGAAYEQYF.

The chain combines TRBV28 with TRBJ1-2; D is unresolved. Between the trimmed V and J ends, which lost 3 bases and 8 bases, there was a span of 13 bases. Germline CDR1 is MDHEN and CDR2 is SYDVKM. The CDR3 is 13 amino acids. DNA of the CDR3: TGTGCCAGCAGTTTTCGGCCTCGGGAGGGCTACACCTTC. Its protein is CASSFRPREGYTF.

The V and J genes are TRBV10-3 and TRBJ2-1, with 7 bases identical to TRBD1. There are 14 residues in the CDR3. Germline-derived CDR1 and CDR2 are ENHRY and SYGVKD. V lost 6 bases to trimming and J lost 8 bases; unmatched junction nucleotides: 10. The CDR3 DNA is TGTGCCATCAGGATCGACAGGGTAGGCGATGAGCAGTTCTTC. As protein: CAIRIDRVGDEQFF.

V and J are TRBV11-2 and TRBJ2-2, with 11 positions matching TRBD1. Germline CDR1 and CDR2: SGHAT and FQNNGV. The CDR3 runs to 17 residues. J gave up 4 bases and V 1 base, and 5 bases lay outside the gene matches. The CDR3 protein is CASSLGWTGGATGELFF. The CDR3 DNA follows: TGTGCCAGCAGCTTAGGTTGGACAGGGGGCGCCACCGGGGAGCTGTTTTTT. The complete variable domain, with remaining parts taken from reference TRBV11-2 and TRBJ2-2, reads EAGVAQSPRYKIIEKRQSVAFWCNPISGHATLYWYQQILGQGPKLLIQFQNNGVVDDSQLPKDRFSAERLKGVDSTLKIQPAKLEDSAVYLCASSLGWTGGATGELFFGEGSRLTVL.

The J gene is TRBJ2-7, the V gene TRBV19; D remains ambiguous. V shed 6 bases and J shed 3 bases, with 12 bases lying between them. This CDR3 is 13 amino acids long. Germline lookup yields CDR1 LNHDA and CDR2 SQIVND (reference sequence). CDR3 sequence reads: CASSHVLGYEQYF. CDR3 bases: TGTGCCAGTAGCCACGTTTTAGGCTACGAGCAGTACTTC.

A word on this clone: Within the sample, other DNA sequences also encode this same CDR3. In DNA form, the CDR3 reads TGTGCCAGCAGTAGTGGGAGGAACACCGGGGAGCTGTTTTTT. It specifies CASSSGRNTGELFF. The rearrangement links TRBV27 to TRBJ2-2, with D perhaps TRBD2 (5 bases). The CDR3 length is 14 residues. V was shortened by 5 bases and J by 1 base, with 8 bases between the two germline ends. Per germline, CDR1 MNHEY and CDR2 SMNVEV (reference sequence).